Below, 10 T cell receptor beta chains from the same sample are listed, as sequenced in a study of OX40 agonist ivuxolimab in advanced cancers. Here immunoSEQ multiplex PCR was the method, and the copy in TCRdb shows in-frame clones only, minus some. The table has fewer than 50,000 clones, roughly nine tenths seen once. The sequencing here drew on CD4+ or CD8+ T cells sorted from blood, taken in a trial of the OX40 agonist ivuxolimab. All receptors derive from an adult with an advanced solid tumor such as melanoma, head and neck, liver or kidney cancer.

This clone was observed a handful of times. The chain recombines TRBV11-3 with TRBJ2-2; D may be TRBD1 (5 bases). The CDR3 has 13 residues. V dropped 6 bases and J dropped 6 bases, with 11 bases sitting between them. CDR1 SGHNT and CDR2 YENEEA come from the germline V gene. CDR3 nucleotide sequence: TGTGCCAGCAGATTCCAGGGTCCCGGGGAGCTGTTTTTT. This sequence encodes CASRFQGPGELFF.

The chain carries TRBV28 and TRBJ1-5, with a tentative D call TRBD1 (6 bases). The V end lost 7 bases, the J end lost 4 bases, and 17 bases lay between the germline ends. From germline, CDR1 is MDHEN and CDR2 SYDVKM. The CDR3 has 15 amino acids. Here the CDR3 reads CASIPTGTRNQPQHF. CDR3 coding DNA: TGTGCCAGCATCCCGACGGGGACAAGAAATCAGCCCCAGCATTTT.

CDR3 DNA: TGTGCCAGCAGCTTGCAGGGAAAGACCCAGTACTTC. Amino acids: CASSLQGKTQYF. This rearrangement joins TRBV11-2 to TRBJ2-5; the D gene is possibly TRBD1 (5 bases). Trimming removed 3 bases from V and 6 bases from J, with 8 bases in between. The germline gives CDR1 SGHAT, CDR2 FQNNGV. This CDR3 is built from 12 residues.

The rearrangement uses TRBV7-8 and TRBJ1-5; no clear D gene. The CDR3 extends over 12 amino acids. Germline CDR1 SGHVS, CDR2 FQNEAQ. V was trimmed by 5 bases and J by 7 bases, leaving 9 bases between them. The CDR3 protein is CASSLMGQPQHF. CDR3 sequence (DNA): TGTGCCAGCAGCCTAATGGGGCAGCCCCAGCATTTT.

The CDR3 DNA is TGTGCCAGCAGTTATGGGGCAGTCTACGAGCAGTACTTC. As protein: CASSYGAVYEQYF. The chain links TRBV6-5 to TRBJ2-7; maybe TRBD1 (5 bases). The germline V gene has CDR1 MNHEY and CDR2 SVGAGI. V lost 3 bases and J 3 bases, leaving 9 bases between the germline ends. The CDR3 covers 13 residues.

This clone has a handful of counts. The chain carries TRBV27 and TRBJ1-2, with D maybe TRBD1 (5 bases). The germline V gene has CDR1 MNHEY and CDR2 SMNVEV (reference sequence). CDR3 length equals 14 residues. V dropped 8 bases and J dropped 3 bases, with 16 bases sitting between them. The CDR3 region is CASGEPGHYYGYTF. The CDR3 bases are TGTGCCAGCGGTGAGCCTGGACACTACTATGGCTACACCTTC.

This clone was observed a few times. J is TRBJ1-6 and V is TRBV6-1; unclear D gene. The CDR3 loop spans 15 amino acids. Trimming took off 6 bases at V and 5 bases at J, with 14 bases between the two ends. CDR1 is MNHNS, CDR2 SASEGT, per germline. CDR3 nucleotide sequence: TGTGCCAGCAGCCGAATGACGGCGGATAATTCACCCCTCCACTTT. Translation gives CASSRMTADNSPLHF.

The J gene is TRBJ1-2, the V gene TRBV4-1, with 7 nucleotides matching TRBD1. CDR3 length: 13 residues. After removal of 4 bases from V and 7 bases from J, the junction contained 6 bases not matched to a gene. Germline V gene sequence: CDR1 MGHRA, CDR2 YSYEKL. The CDR3 loop is CASSLSNRGGYTF. The CDR3 DNA reads TGCGCCAGCAGCCTCTCCAACAGGGGTGGCTACACCTTC.

The CDR3 protein is CASSIAGGDGSYEQYF. DNA of the CDR3: TGTGCCAGTAGTATAGCGGGCGGGGATGGCTCCTACGAGCAGTACTTC. V usage is TRBV19 and J usage is TRBJ2-7, with D possibly TRBD2 on 6 matching bases. The V gene's germline CDR1 is LNHDA and CDR2 SQIVND (reference sequence). Trimming removed 1 base from V and 0 bases from J, with 13 bases in between. This CDR3 comprises 16 residues.

The J gene is TRBJ1-1, the V gene TRBV13; D not certain. CDR3 length: 12 amino acids. Germline V CDR1 and CDR2: PRHDT, FYEKMQ (reference sequence). With 3 bases removed from V and 7 bases from J, the gap between germline ends came to 9 bases. The DNA of the CDR3 is TGTGCCAGCAGCTTCGGAAGGAATGAAGCTTTCTTT. Protein: CASSFGRNEAFF.